Sequencing of this TCR beta chain was carried out in a study of blood T cells in healthy people across ages. The V end was cut by 4 bases, the J end by 2 bases, with 13 bases between. The CDR3 contains 15 residues. The germline gives CDR1 SGHAT, CDR2 FQNNGV. Alongside a J-beta primer mix, a sample-barcoded 5' primer served in a second PCR lasting roughly 6 to 11 cycles. The template-switch adaptor, which had 12 random nucleotides, put a tag on each cDNA molecule. From the 5' RACE reads, TCRdb called clonotypes with MiXCR, one entry per CDR3 protein. The table lists 850,000 to 1,100,000 distinct CDR3 sequences, roughly two fifths of them singletons. Notes on the study in general: No conclusive comparison of naive versus antigen-experienced cells was possible with unsorted PBMCs. Comparison with aged donors showed that long-lived donors had more naive CD4+ cells and higher diversity. A roughly linear fall in TCR beta diversity per million T cells was seen with increasing age.

Details on this clonotype: What it recognizes is unknown.

The sequenced sample consisted of blood. The rearrangement links TRBV11-2 to TRBJ2-3; weak D call: TRBD2 (6 bases). The receptor was derived from a man aged 18 to 30 in good health. The CDR3 sequence is CASSSLRGTTDTQYF. The CDR3 DNA sequence: TGTGCCAGCAGCTCACTCCGCGGGACCACAGATACGCAGTATTTT.